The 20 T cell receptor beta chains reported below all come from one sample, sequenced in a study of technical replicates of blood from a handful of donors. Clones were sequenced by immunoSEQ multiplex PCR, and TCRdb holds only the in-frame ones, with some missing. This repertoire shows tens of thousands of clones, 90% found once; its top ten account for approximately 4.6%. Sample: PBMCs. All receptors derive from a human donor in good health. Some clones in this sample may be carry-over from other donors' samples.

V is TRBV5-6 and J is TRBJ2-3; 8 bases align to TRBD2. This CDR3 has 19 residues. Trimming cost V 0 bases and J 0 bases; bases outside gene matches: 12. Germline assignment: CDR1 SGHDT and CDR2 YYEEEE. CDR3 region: CASSLAGGGPLASTDTQYF. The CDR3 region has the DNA TGTGCCAGCAGCTTGGCAGGCGGGGGGCCGCTTGCTAGCACAGATACGCAGTATTTT.

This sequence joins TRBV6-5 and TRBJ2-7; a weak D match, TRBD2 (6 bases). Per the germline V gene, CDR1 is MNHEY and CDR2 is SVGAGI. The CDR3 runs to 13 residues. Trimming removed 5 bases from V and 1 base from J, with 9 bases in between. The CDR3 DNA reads TGTGCCAGCAGTGTAGGACTATCCTACGAGCAGTACTTC. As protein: CASSVGLSYEQYF.

The CDR3 loop is CASSPLAGNYNEQFF. The DNA of the CDR3 is TGTGCCAGCAGCCCTCTAGCTGGGAATTACAATGAGCAGTTCTTC. V is TRBV6-4 and J is TRBJ2-1; D may be TRBD2 (5 bases). The CDR3 contains 15 residues. Trimming pared 6 bases from V and 4 bases from J, leaving 16 bases between. Germline V gene lookup returns CDR1 MRHNA and CDR2 SNTAGT.

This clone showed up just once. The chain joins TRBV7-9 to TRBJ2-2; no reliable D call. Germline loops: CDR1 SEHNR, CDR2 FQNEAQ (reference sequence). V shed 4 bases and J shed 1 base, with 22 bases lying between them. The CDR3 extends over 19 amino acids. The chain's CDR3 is CASSSYRGLNTGNTGELFF. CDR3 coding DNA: TGTGCCAGCAGCTCCTATCGAGGCCTAAATACGGGGAACACCGGGGAGCTGTTTTTT.

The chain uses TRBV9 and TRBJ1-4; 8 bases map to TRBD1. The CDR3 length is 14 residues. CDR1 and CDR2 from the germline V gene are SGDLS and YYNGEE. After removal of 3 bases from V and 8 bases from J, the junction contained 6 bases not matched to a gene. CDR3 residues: CASSADRGREKLFF. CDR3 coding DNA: TGTGCCAGCAGCGCCGACAGGGGTAGAGAAAAACTGTTTTTT.

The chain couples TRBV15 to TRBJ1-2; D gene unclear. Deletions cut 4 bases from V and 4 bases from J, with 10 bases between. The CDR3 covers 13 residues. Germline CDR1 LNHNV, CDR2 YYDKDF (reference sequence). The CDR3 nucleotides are TGTGCCACCAGCACGATAAAGAGCTATGGCTACACCTTC. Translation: CATSTIKSYGYTF.

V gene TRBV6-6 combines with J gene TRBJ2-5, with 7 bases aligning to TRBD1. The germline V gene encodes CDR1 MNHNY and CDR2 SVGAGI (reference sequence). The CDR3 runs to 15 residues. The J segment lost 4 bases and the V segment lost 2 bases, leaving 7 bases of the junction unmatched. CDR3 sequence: CASSYLQGVGETQYF. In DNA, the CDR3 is TGTGCCAGCAGTTACCTCCAGGGGGTAGGAGAGACCCAGTACTTC.

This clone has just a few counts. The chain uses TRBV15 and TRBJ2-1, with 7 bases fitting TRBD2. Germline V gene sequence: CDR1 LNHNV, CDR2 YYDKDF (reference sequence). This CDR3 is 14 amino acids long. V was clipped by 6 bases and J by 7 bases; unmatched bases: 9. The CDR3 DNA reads TGTGCCACCAGTGGCGGGAGAGGAGGGAATGAGCAGTTCTTC. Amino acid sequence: CATSGGRGGNEQFF.

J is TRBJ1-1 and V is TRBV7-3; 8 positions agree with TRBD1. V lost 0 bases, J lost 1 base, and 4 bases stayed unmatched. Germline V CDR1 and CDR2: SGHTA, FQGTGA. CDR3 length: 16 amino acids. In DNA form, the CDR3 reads TGTGCCAGCAGCTTAACCGGGACAGGCGAGAACACTGAAGCTTTCTTT. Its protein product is CASSLTGTGENTEAFF.

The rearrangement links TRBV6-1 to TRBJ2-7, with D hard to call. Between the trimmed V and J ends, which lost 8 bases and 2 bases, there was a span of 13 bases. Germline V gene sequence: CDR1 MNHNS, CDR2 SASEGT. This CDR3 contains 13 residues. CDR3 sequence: CASRHSDAYEQYF. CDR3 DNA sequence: TGTGCCAGCCGACACAGTGATGCCTACGAGCAGTACTTC.

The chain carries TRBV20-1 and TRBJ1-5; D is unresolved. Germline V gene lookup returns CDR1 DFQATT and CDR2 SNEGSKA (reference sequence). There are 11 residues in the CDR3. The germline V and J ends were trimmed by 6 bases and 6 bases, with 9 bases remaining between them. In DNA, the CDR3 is TGCAGTGCCGGGTTAGGTCAGCCCCAGCATTTT. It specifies CSAGLGQPQHF.

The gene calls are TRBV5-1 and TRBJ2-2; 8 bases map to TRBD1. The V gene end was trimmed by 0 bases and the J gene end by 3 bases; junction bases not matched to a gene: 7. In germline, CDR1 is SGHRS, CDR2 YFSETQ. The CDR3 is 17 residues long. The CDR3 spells CASSLVSGQGDTGELFF. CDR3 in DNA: TGCGCCAGCAGCTTGGTTTCAGGACAGGGTGACACCGGGGAGCTGTTTTTT.

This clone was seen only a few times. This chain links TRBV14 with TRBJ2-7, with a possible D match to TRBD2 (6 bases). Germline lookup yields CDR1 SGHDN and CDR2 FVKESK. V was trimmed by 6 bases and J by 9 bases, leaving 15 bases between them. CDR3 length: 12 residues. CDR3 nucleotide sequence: TGTGCCAGCAGGTTACAGGCGGGACGGCAGTACTTC. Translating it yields CASRLQAGRQYF. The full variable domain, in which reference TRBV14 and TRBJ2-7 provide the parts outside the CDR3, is EAGVTQFPSHSVIEKGQTVTLRCDPISGHDNLYWYRRVMGKEIKFLLHFVKESKQDESGMPNNRFLAERTGGTYSTLKVQPAELEDSGVYFCASRLQAGRQYFGPGTRLTVT.

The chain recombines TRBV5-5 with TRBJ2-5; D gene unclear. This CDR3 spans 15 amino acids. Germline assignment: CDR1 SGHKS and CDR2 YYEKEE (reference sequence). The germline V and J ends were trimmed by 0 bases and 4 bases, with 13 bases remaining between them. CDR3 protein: CASSLGAQVRETQYF. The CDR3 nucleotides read TGTGCCAGCAGCTTGGGGGCGCAGGTGAGAGAGACCCAGTACTTC.

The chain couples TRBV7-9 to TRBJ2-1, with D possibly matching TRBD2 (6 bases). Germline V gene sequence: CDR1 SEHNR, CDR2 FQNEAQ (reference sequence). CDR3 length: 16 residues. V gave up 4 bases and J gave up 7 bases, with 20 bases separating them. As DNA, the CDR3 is TGTGCCAGCAGCTCTCGTTCCATGGGGGGTTCGAATGAGCAGTTCTTC. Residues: CASSSRSMGGSNEQFF.

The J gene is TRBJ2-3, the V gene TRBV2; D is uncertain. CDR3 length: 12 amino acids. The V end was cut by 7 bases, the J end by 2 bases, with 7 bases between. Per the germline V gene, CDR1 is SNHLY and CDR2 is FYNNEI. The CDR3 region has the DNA TGTGCCAGCACGGAGACCACAGATACGCAGTATTTT. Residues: CASTETTDTQYF.

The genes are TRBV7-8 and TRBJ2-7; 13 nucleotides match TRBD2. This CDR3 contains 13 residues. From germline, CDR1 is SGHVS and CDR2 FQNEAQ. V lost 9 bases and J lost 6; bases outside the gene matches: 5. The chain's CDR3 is CASGLAGVREQYF. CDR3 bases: TGTGCCAGTGGACTAGCGGGAGTGCGCGAGCAGTACTTC.

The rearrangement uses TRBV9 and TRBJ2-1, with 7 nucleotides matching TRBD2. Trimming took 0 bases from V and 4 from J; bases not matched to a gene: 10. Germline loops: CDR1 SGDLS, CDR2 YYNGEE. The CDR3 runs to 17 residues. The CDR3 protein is CASSVGGSRERYNEQFF. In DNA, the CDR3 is TGTGCCAGCAGCGTAGGTGGGTCGCGGGAGCGATACAATGAGCAGTTCTTC.

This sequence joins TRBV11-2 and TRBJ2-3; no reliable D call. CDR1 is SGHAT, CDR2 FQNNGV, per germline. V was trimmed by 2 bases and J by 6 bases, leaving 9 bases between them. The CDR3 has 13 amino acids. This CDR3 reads CASSLQSADTQYF. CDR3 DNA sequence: TGTGCCAGCAGCTTACAGTCTGCCGATACGCAGTATTTT. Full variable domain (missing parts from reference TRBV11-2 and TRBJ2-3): EAGVAQSPRYKIIEKRQSVAFWCNPISGHATLYWYQQILGQGPKLLIQFQNNGVVDDSQLPKDRFSAERLKGVDSTLKIQPAKLEDSAVYLCASSLQSADTQYFGPGTRLTVL.

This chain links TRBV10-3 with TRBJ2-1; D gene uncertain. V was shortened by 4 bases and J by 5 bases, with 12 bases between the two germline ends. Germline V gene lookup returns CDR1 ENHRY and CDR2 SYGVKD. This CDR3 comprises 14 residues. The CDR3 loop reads CAISAVSPDNEQFF. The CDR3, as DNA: TGTGCCATCAGTGCGGTTAGCCCAGACAATGAGCAGTTCTTC.